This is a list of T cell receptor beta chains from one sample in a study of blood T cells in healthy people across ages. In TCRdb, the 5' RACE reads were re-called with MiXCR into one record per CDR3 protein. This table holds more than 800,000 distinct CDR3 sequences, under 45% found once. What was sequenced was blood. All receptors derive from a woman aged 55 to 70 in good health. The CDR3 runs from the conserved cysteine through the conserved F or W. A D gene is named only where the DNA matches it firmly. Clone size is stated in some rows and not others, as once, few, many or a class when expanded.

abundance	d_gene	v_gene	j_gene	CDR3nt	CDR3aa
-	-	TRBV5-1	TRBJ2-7	TGCGCCAGCAGCTCCCTAGGGAGGAATTCCGAGCAGTACTTC	CASSSLGRNSEQYF
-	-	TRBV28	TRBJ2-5	TGTGCCAGCAGTCCGCGGAGGGCCTGGGAGACCCAGTACTTC	CASSPRRAWETQYF
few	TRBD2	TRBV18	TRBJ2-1	TGTGCCAGCTCACCACTCCCTAGCGGGAAGGTCGATGAGCAGTTCTTC	CASSPLPSGKVDEQFF
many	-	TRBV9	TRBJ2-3	TGTGCCAGCAGCGTAGAGCCAGGGGAGGCAGATACGCAGTATTTT	CASSVEPGEADTQYF
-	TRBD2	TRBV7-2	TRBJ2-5	TGTGCCAGCAGCAACAGCGGGAGGATCTACAATGAGCAGTACTTC	CASSNSGRIYNEQYF
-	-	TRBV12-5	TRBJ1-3	TGTGCTAGTGGTTTGCTGACAGTAGGCACCATATATTTT	CASGLLTVGTIYF
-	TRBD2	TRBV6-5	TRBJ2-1	TGTGCCAGCAGTTATTTAGCGGGAGGGTATGAGCAGTTCTTC	CASSYLAGGYEQFF
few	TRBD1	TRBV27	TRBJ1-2	TGTGCCAGCAGCCACCTCTCCCCGACAGGGGGACCCTTTTATGGCTACACCTTC	CASSHLSPTGGPFYGYTF
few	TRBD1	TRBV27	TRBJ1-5	TGTGCCAGCAGTCCTCGGACAGGGTTGTTTCAGCCCCAGCATTTT	CASSPRTGLFQPQHF
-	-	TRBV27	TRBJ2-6	TGTGCCAGCAGTCCCGGCGGAGGGACTGGGGCCAACGTCCTGACTTTC	CASSPGGGTGANVLTF
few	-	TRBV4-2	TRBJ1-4	TGTGCCAGCAGCCAAGATGGGGCGAATAATGAAAAACTGTTTTTT	CASSQDGANNEKLFF
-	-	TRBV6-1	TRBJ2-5	TGTGCCAGCGAAGACAGGATGTTCGAGACCCAGTACTTC	CASEDRMFETQYF
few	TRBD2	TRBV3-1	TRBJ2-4	TGTGCCAGCAGCCAAGGGACTAGCGGGAGGGTCAAAAACATTCAGTACTTC	CASSQGTSGRVKNIQYF
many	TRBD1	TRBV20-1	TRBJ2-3	TGCAGTGCTTACGGGACAGGGCGAGCTAGCGGCACAGATACGCAGTATTTT	CSAYGTGRASGTDTQYF
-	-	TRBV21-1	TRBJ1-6	TGTGCCAGCAGCAAAGCCCCCGGGGATTCACCCCTCCACTTT	CASSKAPGDSPLHF
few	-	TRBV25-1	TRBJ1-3	TGTGCCAGCAGTGTGGGAAACACCATATATTTT	CASSVGNTIYF
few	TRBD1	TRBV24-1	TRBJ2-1	TGTGCCACCCGACCGGGGACAGCCAATGAGCAGTTCTTC	CATRPGTANEQFF
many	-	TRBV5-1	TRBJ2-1	TGCGCCAGCAGTCCGGCTAGCTCCTACAATGAGCAGTTCTTC	CASSPASSYNEQFF
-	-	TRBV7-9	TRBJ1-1	TGTGCCAGCAGCCCCAGCCGGGTAGGGACTGAAGCTTTCTTT	CASSPSRVGTEAFF
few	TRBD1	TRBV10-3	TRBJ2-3	TGTGCCATCAGCCCGCGAACTCGACAGGGATCCGATACGCAGTATTTT	CAISPRTRQGSDTQYF
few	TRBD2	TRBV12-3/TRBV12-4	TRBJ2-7	TGTGCCAGCAGTTTGGTTAGCGGGGGATCAAACTCCTACGAGCAGTACTTC	CASSLVSGGSNSYEQYF
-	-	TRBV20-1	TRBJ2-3	TGCAGTGCCGACCAGGAGGAGGAGGATACGCAGTATTTT	CSADQEEEDTQYF
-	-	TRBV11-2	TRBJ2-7	TGTGCCAGCAGCTCCGGACTAAAATCCTACGAGCAGTACTTC	CASSSGLKSYEQYF
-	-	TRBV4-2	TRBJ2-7	TGTGCCAGCAGCCAAGATGGGGGGGCAGGAGAATACGAGCAGTACTTC	CASSQDGGAGEYEQYF
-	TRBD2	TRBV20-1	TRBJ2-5	TGCAGTGCTAGAGAACGGGGCTGGGGGACTAGCGGGAGACAAGAGACCCAGTACTTC	CSARERGWGTSGRQETQYF
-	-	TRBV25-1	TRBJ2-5	TGTGCCAGCAGTGAATCCAGGGTACAAGAGACCCAGTACTTC	CASSESRVQETQYF
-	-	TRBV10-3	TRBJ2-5	TGTGCCATCAGTGGGCGTGATGGAAAGCCGGGAAAGCGGTACTTC	CAISGRDGKPGKRYF
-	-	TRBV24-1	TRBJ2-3	TGTACCACCAGTGACCATCAGGGTTTGGATACGCAGTATTTT	CTTSDHQGLDTQYF
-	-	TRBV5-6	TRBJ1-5	TGTGCCAGCAGCTCGGGGGAGAGCAATCAGCCCCAGCATTTT	CASSSGESNQPQHF
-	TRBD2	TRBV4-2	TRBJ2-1	TGTGCCAGCAAGGAGGTAGCGGGAAGGTGGAATGAGCAGTTCTTC	CASKEVAGRWNEQFF
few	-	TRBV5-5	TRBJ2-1	TGTGCCAGCGTAGGGGGGAATGAGCAGTTCTTC	CASVGGNEQFF
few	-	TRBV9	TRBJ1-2	TGTGCCAGCAGCACCAGTGGGGGGAACTATGGCTACACCTTC	CASSTSGGNYGYTF
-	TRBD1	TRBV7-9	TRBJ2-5	TGTGCCAGCAGCCAGACAGGGGGCGCGACCCAGTACTTC	CASSQTGGATQYF
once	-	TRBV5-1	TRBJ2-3	TGCGCCAGCATTTTTATCAAGGATACGCAGTATTTT	CASIFIKDTQYF
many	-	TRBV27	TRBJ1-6	TGTGCCAGCAGGCCTTCGGGAGGGAATTCTTCACCCCTCCACTTT	CASRPSGGNSSPLHF
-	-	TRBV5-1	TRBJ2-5	TGTGCCAGCAGCCGAGCGGGCCCGAGGGGAATCCAAGAGACCCAGTACTTC	CASSRAGPRGIQETQYF
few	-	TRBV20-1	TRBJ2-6	TGCAGTGCTACCGGCCCACCCTCCCCTGGGGCCAACGTCCTGACTTTC	CSATGPPSPGANVLTF
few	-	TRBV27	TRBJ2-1	TGTGCCAGCACCCACAACAACTACGAGCAGTTCTTC	CASTHNNYEQFF
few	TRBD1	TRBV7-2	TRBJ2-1	TGTGCCAGCAGCCGAGGGGGCCCCCCCAATGAGCAGTTCTTC	CASSRGGPPNEQFF
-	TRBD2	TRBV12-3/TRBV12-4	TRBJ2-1	TGTGCCAGCAGTTTCCCTGGCCTAGCGGGAGAGAGTGAGCAGTTCTTC	CASSFPGLAGESEQFF